This T cell receptor beta chain came from a study of blood T cell repertoires in COVID-19. Study-wide background: COVID-19 samples, acute and convalescent, were from the United States, Italy and Spain. PBMCs, B-cell-depleted T cells, or T cells were the source of the cDNA or gDNA that made up the material.

The authors' processing: Quantification of nucleated cells was approximated via reference gene primer amplification. Assay: immunoSEQ multiplex PCR; the TCRdb copy retains only in-frame clones and omits some. The V and J calls and clone size are taken from that table; D and trimming were inferred from the DNA. Here the sample spans about 240,000 clones, about 81% being singletons. V lost 5 bases and J 1 base, leaving 8 bases between the germline ends. Germline V gene sequence: CDR1 LNHDA, CDR2 SQIVND (reference sequence). This CDR3 region has 13 residues. The chain uses TRBV19 and TRBJ1-1, with D uncertain. Sequencing was performed on peripheral blood. The sequence came from a woman aged 55-69 years with active or convalescent COVID-19. Here the CDR3 reads CASSWRQNTEAFF. Written as DNA, the CDR3 is TGTGCCAGTAGTTGGAGGCAGAACACTGAAGCTTTCTTT.